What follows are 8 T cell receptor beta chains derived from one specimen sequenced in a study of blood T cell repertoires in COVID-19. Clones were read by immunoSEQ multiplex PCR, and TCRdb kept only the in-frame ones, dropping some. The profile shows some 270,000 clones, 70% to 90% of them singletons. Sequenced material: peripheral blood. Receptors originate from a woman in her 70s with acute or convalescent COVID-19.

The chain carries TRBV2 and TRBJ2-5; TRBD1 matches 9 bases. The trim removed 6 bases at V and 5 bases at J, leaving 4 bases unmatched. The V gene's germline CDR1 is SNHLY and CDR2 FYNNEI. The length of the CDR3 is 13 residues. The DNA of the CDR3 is TGTGCCAGCAGACAGGGGGCGGTGGAGACCCAGTACTTC. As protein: CASRQGAVETQYF. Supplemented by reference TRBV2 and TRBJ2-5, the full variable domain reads EPEVTQTPSHQVTQMGQEVILRCVPISNHLYFYWYRQILGQKVEFLVSFYNNEISEKSEIFDDQFSVERPDGSNFTLKIRSTKLEDSAMYFCASRQGAVETQYFGPGTRLLVL.

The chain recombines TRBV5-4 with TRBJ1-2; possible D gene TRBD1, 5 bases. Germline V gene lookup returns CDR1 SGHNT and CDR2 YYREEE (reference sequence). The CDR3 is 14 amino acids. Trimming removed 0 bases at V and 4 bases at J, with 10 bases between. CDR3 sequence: CASSLGGVLYGYTF. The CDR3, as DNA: TGTGCCAGCAGCTTGGGGGGCGTTCTCTATGGCTACACCTTC.

As DNA, the CDR3 is TGTGCCAGCAGCGCGGGAGTTAGCAATCAGCCCCAGCATTTT. Its translation: CASSAGVSNQPQHF. V is TRBV9 and J is TRBJ1-5; the D is unclear. V gave up 3 bases and J gave up 0 bases, with 7 bases separating them. The CDR3 extends over 14 amino acids. CDR1 SGDLS and CDR2 YYNGEE come from the germline V gene.

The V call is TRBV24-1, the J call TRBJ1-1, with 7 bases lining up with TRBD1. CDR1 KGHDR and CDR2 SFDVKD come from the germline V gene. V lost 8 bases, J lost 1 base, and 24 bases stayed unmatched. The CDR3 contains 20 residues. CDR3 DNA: TGTGCCACCAATCGACAGGGCATGCCCCTACAAAAACCTAAGAACACTGAAGCTTTCTTT. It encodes CATNRQGMPLQKPKNTEAFF.

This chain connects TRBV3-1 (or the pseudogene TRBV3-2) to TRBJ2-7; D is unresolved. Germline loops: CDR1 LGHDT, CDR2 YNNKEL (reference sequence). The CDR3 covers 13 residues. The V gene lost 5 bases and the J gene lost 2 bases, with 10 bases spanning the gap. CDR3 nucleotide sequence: TGTGCCAGCAGCGGTGGCTTGACCTACGAGCAGTACTTC. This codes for CASSGGLTYEQYF.

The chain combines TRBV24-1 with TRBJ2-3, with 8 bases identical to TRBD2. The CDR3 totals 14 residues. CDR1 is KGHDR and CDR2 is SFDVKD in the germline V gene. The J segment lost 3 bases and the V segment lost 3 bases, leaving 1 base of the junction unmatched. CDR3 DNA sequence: TGTGCCACCAGTGATCGGGGGGGGACAGATACGCAGTATTTT. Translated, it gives CATSDRGGTDTQYF.

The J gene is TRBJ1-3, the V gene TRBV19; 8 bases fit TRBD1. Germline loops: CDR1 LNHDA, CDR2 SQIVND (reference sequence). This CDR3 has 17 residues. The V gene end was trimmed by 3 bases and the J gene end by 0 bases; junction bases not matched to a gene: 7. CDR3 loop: CASSMVPGGSSGNTIYF. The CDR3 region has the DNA TGTGCCAGTAGTATGGTCCCAGGGGGCAGCTCTGGAAACACCATATATTTT.

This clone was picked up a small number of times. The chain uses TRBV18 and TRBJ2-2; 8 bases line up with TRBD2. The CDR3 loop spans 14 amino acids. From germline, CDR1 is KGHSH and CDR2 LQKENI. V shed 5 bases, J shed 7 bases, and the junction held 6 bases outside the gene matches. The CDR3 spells CASSAGGAVGELFF. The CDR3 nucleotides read TGTGCCAGCTCAGCCGGGGGGGCCGTCGGGGAGCTGTTTTTT.